The 28 T cell receptor beta chains reported below all come from one sample, sequenced in a study of technical replicates of blood from a handful of donors. Profiled with immunoSEQ multiplex PCR; TCRdb holds only in-frame clones, not every one. The sample carries more than 65,000 clones, roughly nine tenths recorded once. The sequenced material came from T cells isolated from PBMCs. These receptors originate from a human donor in good health. Some clones in this sample may be carry-over from other donors' samples.

CDR3: CASSPQGGSGYYNEQFF. The DNA of the CDR3 is TGTGCCAGCTCACCTCAAGGTGGGAGCGGCTACTACAATGAGCAGTTCTTC. The chain carries TRBV18 and TRBJ2-1; D might be TRBD2 (5 bases). V was shortened by 3 bases and J by 3 bases, with 18 bases between the two germline ends. CDR3 size: 17 residues. Germline V gene lookup returns CDR1 KGHSH and CDR2 LQKENI.

The chain links TRBV5-6 to TRBJ2-7; perhaps TRBD1 as D (6 bases). This CDR3 is 18 amino acids long. Germline CDR1 reads SGHDT; CDR2 reads YYEEEE. V lost 1 base and J 3 bases, leaving 23 bases between the germline ends. CDR3 protein: CASSLNRDIPENFYEQYF. The CDR3 bases are TGTGCCAGCAGCTTGAATCGGGACATCCCTGAAAATTTCTACGAGCAGTACTTC.

V and J are TRBV5-4 and TRBJ2-7; 13 nucleotides align to TRBD2. V shed 4 bases and J 6 bases; nucleotides not matched to a gene: 7. Germline V gives CDR1 SGHNT, CDR2 YYREEE (reference sequence). The CDR3 runs to 15 residues. The CDR3 DNA is TGTGCCAGCAGCCACGAGGGACTAGCGGGATTCGAGCAGTACTTC. Encoded protein: CASSHEGLAGFEQYF.

The chain carries TRBV19 and TRBJ1-1; TRBD1 might be the D (5 bases). CDR1 and CDR2 (germline): LNHDA, SQIVND (reference sequence). V was shortened by 0 bases and J by 6 bases, with 11 bases between the two germline ends. The length of the CDR3 is 14 residues. CDR3 residues: CASSIEGRGPEAFF. Here the CDR3 DNA reads TGTGCCAGTAGTATAGAGGGGAGGGGTCCTGAAGCTTTCTTT.

The chain recombines TRBV27 with TRBJ2-5; TRBD1 aligns across 8 bases. This CDR3 spans 12 amino acids. Germline CDR1 is MNHEY and CDR2 is SMNVEV (reference sequence). The J segment lost 5 bases and the V segment lost 8 bases, leaving 4 bases of the junction unmatched. DNA of the CDR3: TGTGCCAGCGGACAGGGTCGGGAGACCCAGTACTTC. It is translated as CASGQGRETQYF.

V gene TRBV5-1 combines with J gene TRBJ1-5; 7 bases agree with TRBD1. The germline V gene has CDR1 SGHRS and CDR2 YFSETQ. V dropped 1 base and J dropped 5; count of bases not matched to a gene: 6. The CDR3 loop spans 15 amino acids. The CDR3 region has the DNA TGCGCCAGCAGCTTGACTACAGGGGCCGATCAGCCCCAGCATTTT. Translating it yields CASSLTTGADQPQHF.

This chain connects TRBV25-1 to TRBJ2-3; TRBD2 matches 8 bases. The CDR3 runs to 17 residues. Germline assignment: CDR1 MGHDK and CDR2 SYGVNS. Trimming at V came to 0 bases and at J to 4 bases, leaving 9 bases not matched to a gene. CDR3 nucleotide sequence: TGTGCCAGCAGTGAATATTTTGTCCAGCGGGAGCCAGATACGCAGTATTTT. The encoded protein is CASSEYFVQREPDTQYF.

This rearrangement joins TRBV29-1 to TRBJ1-1, with D tentatively TRBD1 (5 bases). The CDR3 consists of 14 residues. V gave up 6 bases and J gave up 7 bases, with 21 bases separating them. Germline V gene data show CDR1 as SQVTM and CDR2 as ANQGSEA. CDR3 coding DNA: TGCAGCGTCGACGGGACTCCGAAGGGCAATGAAGCTTTCTTT. It yields the protein CSVDGTPKGNEAFF.

About this clone itself: The same CDR3 arises from other DNA sequences in this sample as well. V and J are TRBV2 and TRBJ1-5, with 10 bases aligning to TRBD1. Germline V CDR1 and CDR2: SNHLY, FYNNEI. Trimming cost V 8 bases and J 5 bases; bases outside gene matches: 3. The CDR3 extends over 13 amino acids. The CDR3 DNA follows: TGTGCCAGCGCAGACAGGGGGCATCAGCCCCAGCATTTT. Its translation is CASADRGHQPQHF.

This rearrangement joins TRBV5-4 to TRBJ2-2; TRBD1 matches 7 bases. This CDR3 has 16 amino acids. The V and J ends lost 0 bases and 6 bases, in that order; junction bases with no gene match: 8. The germline gives CDR1 SGHNT, CDR2 YYREEE (reference sequence). CDR3 amino acids: CASSLAEQGYAGELFF. The CDR3 region has the DNA TGTGCCAGCAGCTTGGCCGAACAGGGGTATGCCGGGGAGCTGTTTTTT.

This chain joins TRBV4-1 and TRBJ2-7; D is unresolved. CDR1 is MGHRA, CDR2 YSYEKL, per germline. Deletions cut 0 bases from V and 3 bases from J, with 6 bases between. The CDR3 has 13 amino acids. CDR3 protein: CASSQEAIYEQYF. The CDR3 region has the DNA TGCGCCAGCAGCCAAGAGGCCATCTACGAGCAGTACTTC.

The J gene is TRBJ2-7, the V gene TRBV11-3; D unclear. The CDR3 has 15 residues. V gave up 5 bases and J gave up 2 bases, with 16 bases separating them. From germline, CDR1 is SGHNT and CDR2 YENEEA. The CDR3 loop is CASSHANNPPYEQYF. CDR3 DNA: TGTGCCAGCAGCCACGCTAATAACCCACCCTACGAGCAGTACTTC.

This clone was recorded once. V and J are TRBV18 and TRBJ2-7, with 9 bases fitting TRBD1. This CDR3 region has 15 residues. In germline, CDR1 is KGHSH, CDR2 LQKENI. With V trimmed by 3 bases and J by 1 base, 4 bases remained unmatched. The DNA of the CDR3 is TGTGCCAGCTCACCGGGACAGGGAGCATCCTACGAGCAGTACTTC. Translation gives CASSPGQGASYEQYF.

The V gene is TRBV6-5, the J gene TRBJ1-6; a weak D match, TRBD1 (5 bases). CDR3 length equals 16 residues. The germline CDR1 and CDR2 sequences are MNHEY and SVGAGI. V shed 0 bases and J shed 6 bases, with 12 bases lying between them. CDR3 protein: CASSYSQGGINSPLHF. The CDR3, as DNA: TGTGCCAGCAGTTACTCGCAGGGAGGGATTAATTCACCCCTCCACTTT.

The V and J genes are TRBV2 and TRBJ2-2; 14 nucleotides align to TRBD2. This CDR3 comprises 14 residues. Trimming removed 4 bases from V and 9 bases from J; junction bases left unmatched: 1. From germline, CDR1 is SNHLY and CDR2 FYNNEI. CDR3 nucleotide sequence: TGTGCCAGCAGTGGGACTAGCGGGAGGTGGGAGCTGTTTTTT. Its translation: CASSGTSGRWELFF. Full variable domain (outside the CDR3, taken from reference TRBV2 and TRBJ2-2): EPEVTQTPSHQVTQMGQEVILRCVPISNHLYFYWYRQILGQKVEFLVSFYNNEISEKSEIFDDQFSVERPDGSNFTLKIRSTKLEDSAMYFCASSGTSGRWELFFGEGSRLTVL.

The chain is built from TRBV7-2 and TRBJ2-1; maybe TRBD2 (6 bases). This CDR3 has 16 amino acids. Germline CDR1 reads SGHTA; CDR2 reads FQGNSA. The ends were cut back, 5 bases at V and 0 bases at J, with 14 bases in the middle. CDR3 protein: CASSQWTISSYNEQFF. The CDR3 DNA reads TGTGCCAGCAGCCAATGGACTATCAGCTCCTACAATGAGCAGTTCTTC. Looking up the rest from reference TRBV7-2 and TRBJ2-1 gives the full variable domain: GAGVSQSPSNKVTEKGKDVELRCDPISGHTALYWYRQSLGQGLEFLIYFQGNSAPDKSGLPSDRFSAERTGGSVSTLTIQRTQQEDSAVYLCASSQWTISSYNEQFFGPGTRLTVL.

This clone showed up just once. The chain joins TRBV4-1 to TRBJ2-7, with D unresolved. Germline CDR1 reads MGHRA; CDR2 reads YSYEKL. Trimming shortened V by 0 bases and J by 2 bases, and 11 bases separated the two germline ends. This CDR3 spans 15 amino acids. The CDR3 loop is CASSQDGVSTYEQYF. Here the CDR3 DNA reads TGCGCCAGCAGCCAAGATGGAGTCAGTACCTACGAGCAGTACTTC.

The V gene is TRBV11-2, the J gene TRBJ2-1; 11 bases map to TRBD2. Germline CDR1 and CDR2: SGHAT and FQNNGV. This CDR3 comprises 16 residues. Trimming took 1 base from V and 6 from J; bases not matched to a gene: 5. CDR3 DNA: TGTGCCAGCAGCTTAGGCGGTAGCGGGAGGGGCAATGAGCAGTTCTTC. Its translation is CASSLGGSGRGNEQFF.

The V and J genes are TRBV5-1 and TRBJ1-2, with 7 bases matching TRBD1. Germline trimming cut 2 bases from V and 4 bases from J; bases unmatched to any gene: 8. The CDR3 length is 15 residues. Per the germline V gene, CDR1 is SGHRS and CDR2 is YFSETQ. The CDR3 is CASSFGDSLTYGYTF. DNA for the CDR3: TGCGCCAGCAGCTTTGGGGACAGTCTTACCTATGGCTACACCTTC.

This clone was observed once. The J gene is TRBJ1-2, the V gene TRBV21-1; TRBD1 is taken as the D call from the table, unchecked against the DNA. TRBV21-1 is given as a pseudogene. The CDR3 length is 19 residues. The CDR3 DNA reads as TGTGCCAGCAGCAACGGCGTCCGGGGACACGTCTCACCCGCCTATGGCTACACCTTC. Its translation is CASSNGVRGHVSPAYGYTF.

CDR3 protein: CASSGTGIGGGETQYF. As DNA, the CDR3 is TGTGCCAGTAGCGGGACAGGTATCGGGGGTGGTGAGACCCAGTACTTC. The gene calls are TRBV19 and TRBJ2-5; 8 nucleotides align to TRBD1. The V and J ends lost 6 bases and 5 bases, in that order; junction bases with no gene match: 14. The CDR3 is 16 residues long. In germline, CDR1 is LNHDA, CDR2 SQIVND (reference sequence).

The V gene is TRBV6-1, the J gene TRBJ1-3; 7 positions agree with TRBD1. The CDR3 extends over 14 amino acids. V was clipped by 5 bases and J by 2 bases; unmatched bases: 3. Germline V CDR1 and CDR2: MNHNS, SASEGT. The CDR3 DNA reads as TGTGCCAGCAGTTTGACAGGGACTGGAAACACCATATATTTT. This sequence encodes CASSLTGTGNTIYF.

The chain has TRBV19 and TRBJ2-7; D may be TRBD1 (5 bases). This CDR3 region has 15 residues. The germline gives CDR1 LNHDA, CDR2 SQIVND (reference sequence). Trimming took off 5 bases at V and 1 base at J, with 15 bases between the two ends. CDR3 amino acids: CASSSGFLHSYEQYF. The CDR3 DNA follows: TGTGCCAGTAGTTCAGGGTTCTTACATTCCTACGAGCAGTACTTC.

This rearrangement joins TRBV18 to TRBJ1-6; 12 nucleotides agree with TRBD1. Germline trimming cut 3 bases from V and 6 bases from J; bases unmatched to any gene: 3. Germline V gene data show CDR1 as KGHSH and CDR2 as LQKENI. CDR3 length: 16 amino acids. The CDR3 is CASSPGQGASNSPLHF. Here the CDR3 DNA reads TGTGCCAGCTCACCGGGACAGGGGGCCAGTAATTCACCCCTCCACTTT. The full variable domain, its missing parts supplied by reference TRBV18 and TRBJ1-6, is NAGVMQNPRHLVRRRGQEARLRCSPMKGHSHVYWYRQLPEEGLKFMVYLQKENIIDESGMPKERFSAEFPKEGPSILRIQQVVRGDSAAYFCASSPGQGASNSPLHFGNGTRLTVT.

The chain employs TRBV12-5 and TRBJ1-2, with TRBD1 matching 9 bases. The junction had 8 bases not matched to a gene; V was cut back by 1 base and J by 8 bases. Germline loops: CDR1 LGHNT, CDR2 FRNRAP. The CDR3 loop spans 15 amino acids. This chain's CDR3 is CASGLGPQGAGGYTF. The CDR3 DNA is TGTGCTAGTGGTTTGGGGCCACAGGGGGCGGGGGGCTACACCTTC.

The chain links TRBV6-5 to TRBJ1-4, with 7 nucleotides matching TRBD1. CDR3 length: 14 amino acids. Germline CDR1 and CDR2: MNHEY and SVGAGI. V shed 10 bases, J shed 0 bases, and the junction held 5 bases outside the gene matches. The DNA of the CDR3 is TGTGCCACTCAGGGGGGTTCAACTAATGAAAAACTGTTTTTT. It is translated as CATQGGSTNEKLFF.

This chain joins TRBV19 and TRBJ2-7; 7 bases are shared with TRBD2. The CDR3 is 14 residues long. V was pared by 5 bases and J by 1 base, with 5 bases of the junction left unmatched. Germline V gene sequence: CDR1 LNHDA, CDR2 SQIVND (reference sequence). CDR3 coding DNA: TGTGCCAGTAGTTGGGGCGGGAGTTCCTACGAGCAGTACTTC. It specifies CASSWGGSSYEQYF.

The chain employs TRBV4-1 and TRBJ1-1; 8 bases map to TRBD1. The CDR3 extends over 17 amino acids. Germline V gene lookup returns CDR1 MGHRA and CDR2 YSYEKL. After removal of 3 bases from V and 4 bases from J, the junction contained 13 bases not matched to a gene. The CDR3 region has the DNA TGCGCCAGCAGCCATAATACCGGACAGGGTATCGGCACTGAAGCTTTCTTT. Residues: CASSHNTGQGIGTEAFF.